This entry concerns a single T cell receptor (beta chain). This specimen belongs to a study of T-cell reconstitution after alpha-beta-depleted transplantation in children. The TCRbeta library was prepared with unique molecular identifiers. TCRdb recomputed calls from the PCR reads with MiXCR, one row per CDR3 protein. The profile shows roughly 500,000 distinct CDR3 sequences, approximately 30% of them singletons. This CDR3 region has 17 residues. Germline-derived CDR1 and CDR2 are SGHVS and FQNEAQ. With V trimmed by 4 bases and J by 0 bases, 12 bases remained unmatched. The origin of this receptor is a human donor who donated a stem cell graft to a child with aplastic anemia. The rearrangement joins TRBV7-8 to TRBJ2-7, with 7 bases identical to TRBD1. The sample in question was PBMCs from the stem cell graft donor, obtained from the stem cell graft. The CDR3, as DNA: TGTGCCAGCAGCTCAACCCCCCCGGGACAGATCTCCTACGAGCAGTACTTC. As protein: CASSSTPPGQISYEQYF.